The clone carrying this T cell receptor (beta chain) was seen once. The antigen is unknown. These data are taken from a study of T cell responses to AZD1222 COVID-19 vaccine. This CDR3 has 16 residues. V was trimmed by 3 bases and J by 6 bases, leaving 18 bases between them. Per germline, CDR1 SGHAT and CDR2 FQNNGV. Repertoires were generated with immunoSEQ multiplex PCR, while TCRdb's copy carries only in-frame clones and drops some. The data show 45,000 to 65,000 clones, with over 70% seen just once and approximately 14% held by the top ten. Broader study findings: Clonal diversity was possibly underestimated, and the donors were mostly white British, with more females. The study found vaccine-associated CD4 TCRs spanning spike, dominant at 160-218 and 743-854. The peak T cell response came first, and repertoires were sampled only after it.

This chain joins TRBV11-2 and TRBJ2-1; D assignment may be TRBD1 or TRBD2 (5 bases each). The TCR sequence derives from an adult in good health. The starting material was peripheral blood, obtained on day 0 of AZD1222 vaccination. The CDR3 DNA reads as TGTGCCAGCAGCTTGTCGGGACCAAGAGTTGGCAATGAGCAGTTCTTC. It is translated as CASSLSGPRVGNEQFF.